This T cell receptor (beta chain) was identified during a study of blood T cell repertoires in COVID-19. Study as a whole: PBMCs, B-cell-depleted T cells, or T cells provided the cDNA or gDNA that made up the material.

Profiled with immunoSEQ multiplex PCR; TCRdb holds only in-frame clones, not every one. The sample holds roughly 400,000 clones, about 90% seen once. Across about two dozen US areas, participants ranged in age from roughly 18 to 89 years. This CDR3 contains 17 residues. Germline V gene lookup returns CDR1 MNHEY and CDR2 SMNVEV (reference sequence). Losses at the gene ends were 6 bases for V and 8 bases for J; bases not matched to a gene: 11. This clonotype was obtained from a man aged 18 to 29 who had recovered from COVID-19. Sequenced sample: PBMCs or T cells enriched from blood (not recorded which). V and J are TRBV27 and TRBJ1-6, with 12 bases that match TRBD1. Here the CDR3 DNA reads TGTGCCAGCAGACCGGGACAGGGGGCGTTATTGTATTCACCCCTCCACTTT. This sequence encodes CASRPGQGALLYSPLHF.